These 9 T cell receptor beta chains were sequenced from one sample in a study of T cells in localized non-small cell lung cancer. Measured with immunoSEQ multiplex PCR; TCRdb has only the in-frame clones, and not every one. The sample has about 23,000 clones, roughly nine tenths seen once. The sequenced sample was peripheral blood, obtained before any cancer treatment. The source of these receptors is a woman aged 35 to 69 with stage I lung adenocarcinoma.

The V call is TRBV2, the J call TRBJ2-3; D is tentatively TRBD1 or TRBD2 (5 bases each). The CDR3 consists of 14 residues. The V end was cut by 7 bases, the J end by 0 bases, with 11 bases between. Germline-derived CDR1 and CDR2 are SNHLY and FYNNEI. In DNA form, the CDR3 reads TGTGCCAGCACCGGGACCCTAAGCACAGATACGCAGTATTTT. This sequence encodes CASTGTLSTDTQYF.

The CDR3 here is CASSQDWWETQYF. The DNA of the CDR3 is TGTGCCAGCAGCCAAGACTGGTGGGAGACCCAGTACTTC. The J gene is TRBJ2-5, the V gene TRBV4-2, with no clear D. This CDR3 spans 13 amino acids. Germline loops: CDR1 LGHNA, CDR2 YNFKEQ. V was shortened by 0 bases and J by 5 bases, with 7 bases between the two germline ends.

The chain is built from TRBV6-6 and TRBJ2-2, with TRBD2 identical over 15 bases. The CDR3 length is 16 residues. The germline V gene has CDR1 MNHNY and CDR2 SVGAGI (reference sequence). The V and J ends lost 2 bases and 5 bases, in that order; junction bases with no gene match: 0. CDR3 nucleotides: TGTGCCAGCAGTTACGGACTAGCGGGGGGGACCGGGGAGCTGTTTTTT. Its translation: CASSYGLAGGTGELFF.

On this clone: One junction end does not reproduce the germline sequence, and a read error may be involved. The chain joins TRBV20-1 to TRBJ2-5; D not certain. This CDR3 region has 11 residues. Germline CDR1 and CDR2: DFQATT and SNEGSKA (reference sequence). The CDR3 DNA reads TGCAGTGTTAGATTCCAAGAGACCCAGTACTTC. This codes for CSVRFQETQYF.

This CDR3 is CASSLGQGFEKLFF. DNA of the CDR3: TGTGCCAGCAGCTTGGGTCAGGGTTTCGAAAAACTGTTTTTT. The gene calls are TRBV7-2 and TRBJ1-4; D possibly corresponds to TRBD1 (5 bases). CDR3 size: 14 residues. Looked up from germline, CDR1 is SGHTA and CDR2 is FQGNSA. The germline V and J ends were trimmed by 3 bases and 8 bases, with 13 bases remaining between them.

V gene TRBV7-3 combines with J gene TRBJ2-3; the D is unclear. The V gene lost 5 bases and the J gene lost 8 bases, with 11 bases spanning the gap. The CDR3 runs 12 residues. Germline V gene sequence: CDR1 SGHTA, CDR2 FQGTGA. The DNA for the CDR3 is TGTGCCAGCAGCCCTAATAAGGTTACGCAGTATTTT. It specifies CASSPNKVTQYF.

DNA of the CDR3: TGTGCCCCGCGGGAAAACACCATATATTTT. Residues: CAPRENTIYF. The chain carries TRBV6-1 and TRBJ1-3; D is ambiguous. Trimming cost V 11 bases and J 6 bases, with 8 bases left between them. The CDR3 is made up of 10 amino acids. In germline, CDR1 is MNHNS, CDR2 SASEGT.

With respect to this clone: Germline is not matched at one junction end, which may reflect a read error. The V and J genes are TRBV7-3 and TRBJ1-1, with D unresolved. Germline V gene lookup returns CDR1 SGHTA and CDR2 FQGTGA. The CDR3 length is 13 residues. The DNA of the CDR3 is TGTGCCAGCAGCTTAAAATTCAACATTGAAGCTTTCTTT. It translates to CASSLKFNIEAFF.

The J gene is TRBJ2-2, the V gene TRBV9; the D is unclear. The V end lost 6 bases, the J end lost 0 bases, and 9 bases lay between the germline ends. The CDR3 runs to 14 residues. CDR1 and CDR2 from the germline V gene are SGDLS and YYNGEE. The CDR3 loop is CASMSQANTGELFF. Written as DNA, the CDR3 is TGTGCCAGCATGAGTCAGGCGAACACCGGGGAGCTGTTTTTT.